Below, 20 T cell receptor beta chains from the same sample are listed, as sequenced in a study of blood T cell repertoires in COVID-19. The method was immunoSEQ multiplex PCR; TCRdb's version includes in-frame clones alone and lacks a portion of them. The sample consists of tens of thousands of clones, roughly 83% of them appearing once. Sequenced input: peripheral blood. The source of these receptors is a man aged 80 or over with active or convalescent COVID-19.

The V call is TRBV11-2, the J call TRBJ2-1, with D hard to call. V lost 1 base to trimming and J lost 12 bases, with 16 bases between them. Germline V gene lookup returns CDR1 SGHAT and CDR2 FQNNGV. This CDR3 is built from 14 residues. CDR3 sequence (DNA): TGTGCCAGCAGCTTAGGACTGACTGCTGTGGGGCAGTTCTTC. This codes for CASSLGLTAVGQFF.

The V call is TRBV7-8, the J call TRBJ2-5, with a tentative D call TRBD1 (5 bases). The CDR3 is 13 amino acids. CDR1 and CDR2 from the germline V gene are SGHVS and FQNEAQ. V was pared by 1 base and J by 4 bases, with 7 bases between. For the CDR3, the DNA is TGTGCCAGCAGCTTAGTCAGGGTAGAGACCCAGTACTTC. This codes for CASSLVRVETQYF.

V usage is TRBV5-1 and J usage is TRBJ2-1; the D is unclear. Germline values: CDR1 SGHRS, CDR2 YFSETQ. The CDR3 has 14 amino acids. Trimming shortened V by 2 bases and J by 6 bases, and 12 bases separated the two germline ends. This CDR3 is CASSFIVGRNEQFF. The CDR3, as DNA: TGCGCCAGCAGCTTTATAGTTGGGCGCAATGAGCAGTTCTTC.

This clone was counted once. The chain has TRBV28 and TRBJ2-2, with D possibly matching TRBD2 (6 bases). V gave up 3 bases and J gave up 3 bases, with 11 bases separating them. The germline V gene encodes CDR1 MDHEN and CDR2 SYDVKM. The CDR3 is 15 amino acids. The CDR3, as DNA: TGTGCCAGCAGTTTGGGGGACTTCTACACCGGGGAGCTGTTTTTT. As protein: CASSLGDFYTGELFF.

J is TRBJ2-7 and V is TRBV7-8, with a weak D call TRBD2 (7 bases). This CDR3 has 14 amino acids. Trimming removed 3 bases from V and 6 bases from J, with 15 bases in between. Germline CDR1 and CDR2: SGHVS and FQNEAQ. The CDR3 nucleotides are TGTGCCAGCAGCTTTCTTGCAGGGGAGGGCGAGCAGTACTTC. Translated: CASSFLAGEGEQYF.

This chain connects TRBV6-5 to TRBJ2-5; D might be TRBD1 (6 bases). Between the trimmed V and J ends, which lost 5 bases and 0 bases, there was a span of 7 bases. Per germline, CDR1 MNHEY and CDR2 SVGAGI. CDR3 length: 13 amino acids. The CDR3 region has the DNA TGTGCCAGCAGTAGGGACAACCAAGAGACCCAGTACTTC. Its protein product is CASSRDNQETQYF.

This chain joins TRBV12-5 and TRBJ1-1, with unresolved D. Trimming cost V 2 bases and J 4 bases, with 5 bases left between them. CDR1 is LGHNT and CDR2 is FRNRAP in the germline V gene. The CDR3 runs 12 residues. CDR3 region: CASGLFGTEAFF. CDR3 DNA: TGTGCTAGTGGTTTGTTCGGCACTGAAGCTTTCTTT.

The V call is TRBV6-5, the J call TRBJ1-2, with 9 bases identical to TRBD1. Germline-derived CDR1 and CDR2 are MNHEY and SVGAGI. The ends lost 6 bases at V and 8 bases at J; junction bases unmatched: 7. This CDR3 region has 13 residues. CDR3 protein: CASRQGQGTGYTF. CDR3 DNA: TGTGCCAGCAGGCAGGGACAGGGAACGGGCTACACCTTC.

This sequence joins TRBV6-5 and TRBJ1-4; D is perhaps TRBD1 (5 bases). The ends were cut back, 3 bases at V and 7 bases at J, with 12 bases in the middle. The CDR3 length is 14 residues. From germline, CDR1 is MNHEY and CDR2 SVGAGI. The CDR3, as DNA: TGTGCCAGCAGTTATCCCAGGGCTCCTGAAAAACTGTTTTTT. It is translated as CASSYPRAPEKLFF.

The V and J genes are TRBV15 and TRBJ1-5; D is ambiguous. The CDR3 runs 13 residues. Between the trimmed V and J ends, which lost 3 bases and 7 bases, there was a span of 10 bases. Germline V gives CDR1 LNHNV, CDR2 YYDKDF (reference sequence). In nucleotides, the CDR3 is TGTGCCACCAGCAGTCGGGGTCAACAGCCCCAGCATTTT. As protein: CATSSRGQQPQHF.

The V gene is TRBV27, the J gene TRBJ2-2, with D unclear. Germline V CDR1 and CDR2: MNHEY, SMNVEV (reference sequence). V was pared by 0 bases and J by 4 bases, with 6 bases between. This CDR3 spans 14 amino acids. CDR3 coding DNA: TGTGCCAGCAGTTTATCGTGGGCCACCGGGGAGCTGTTTTTT. It encodes CASSLSWATGELFF.

The chain couples TRBV5-8 to TRBJ1-1; a weak D match, TRBD1 (5 bases). The germline V gene encodes CDR1 SGHTS and CDR2 YDEGEE. The length of the CDR3 is 14 residues. V was shortened by 3 bases and J by 1 base, with 10 bases between the two germline ends. CDR3 protein: CASSSGLSNTEAFF. The CDR3 DNA sequence: TGTGCCAGCAGCTCGGGACTCTCGAACACTGAAGCTTTCTTT.

The rearrangement uses TRBV4-1 and TRBJ1-5, with D uncertain. The germline V gene encodes CDR1 MGHRA and CDR2 YSYEKL. This CDR3 region has 14 residues. Between the trimmed V and J ends, which lost 0 bases and 5 bases, there was a span of 8 bases. The CDR3 here is CASSQEGRYQPQHF. The DNA of the CDR3 is TGCGCCAGCAGCCAAGAGGGGAGGTATCAGCCCCAGCATTTT.

The rearrangement links TRBV19 to TRBJ1-5; 7 bases fit TRBD1. Per germline, CDR1 LNHDA and CDR2 SQIVND (reference sequence). V was clipped by 0 bases and J by 5 bases; unmatched bases: 1. The CDR3 contains 14 residues. DNA for the CDR3: TGTGCCAGTAGTATAGAAAGGGGGCATCAGCCCCAGCATTTT. Residues: CASSIERGHQPQHF.

The chain combines TRBV15 with TRBJ2-5; 9 bases match TRBD2. The CDR3 consists of 16 residues. The junction had 9 bases not matched to a gene; V was cut back by 2 bases and J by 5 bases. Germline CDR1 and CDR2: LNHNV and YYDKDF (reference sequence). The CDR3 nucleotides are TGTGCCACCAGCAGAACCCCCGGGACTAGCAGGGAGACCCAGTACTTC. Its protein is CATSRTPGTSRETQYF.

The chain couples TRBV29-1 to TRBJ1-2, with TRBD1 matching over 12 bases. This CDR3 contains 14 residues. Germline CDR1 reads SQVTM; CDR2 reads ANQGSEA. Germline trimming cut 4 bases from V and 5 bases from J; bases unmatched to any gene: 5. This CDR3 reads CSVARDRGPYGYTF. DNA of the CDR3: TGCAGCGTTGCCCGGGACAGGGGGCCGTATGGCTACACCTTC.

This rearrangement joins TRBV4-2 to TRBJ1-1; D not resolved. V lost 1 base to trimming and J lost 3 bases, with 9 bases between them. Per germline, CDR1 LGHNA and CDR2 YNFKEQ. This CDR3 has 14 residues. CDR3: CASSQALRDTEAFF. CDR3 nucleotide sequence: TGTGCCAGCAGCCAAGCATTACGGGACACTGAAGCTTTCTTT.

This clone was counted between two and nine times. The chain combines TRBV19 with TRBJ2-1; TRBD2 matches 7 bases. V lost 2 bases, J lost 4 bases, and 8 bases stayed unmatched. The CDR3 runs 16 residues. Germline V gene lookup returns CDR1 LNHDA and CDR2 SQIVND (reference sequence). CDR3: CASSISGLAVYNEQFF. The CDR3, as DNA: TGTGCCAGTAGTATAAGCGGGCTAGCGGTATACAATGAGCAGTTCTTC.

Here the CDR3 DNA reads TGTGCCAGCAGCTCACCCCAGGGGTTCAGCGAGACCCAGTACTTC. Protein sequence: CASSSPQGFSETQYF. This chain links TRBV5-4 with TRBJ2-5, with a weak D call TRBD1 (6 bases). CDR3 size: 15 residues. Germline CDR1 and CDR2: SGHNT and YYREEE (reference sequence). Trimming took off 3 bases at V and 5 bases at J, with 17 bases between the two ends.

The chain has TRBV4-2 and TRBJ2-7, with 7 bases fitting TRBD1. In germline, CDR1 is LGHNA, CDR2 YNFKEQ. V trimming: 0 bases; J trimming: 4 bases; junction bases outside the gene matches: 3. The CDR3 spans 14 residues. The DNA for the CDR3 is TGTGCCAGCAGCCAAGAGCCGGGACAGTACGAGCAGTACTTC. Amino acid sequence: CASSQEPGQYEQYF.